The 29 T cell receptor beta chains reported below all come from one sample, sequenced in a study of shared clonotypes between healthy human individuals. Repertoires were generated with immunoSEQ multiplex PCR, while TCRdb's copy carries only in-frame clones and drops some. This sample has some 2,400,000 clones, with about 94% found just once. Sequencing was performed on naive CD4+ T cells sorted from blood. The subset denotes: CD45RA+ positively selected. The source is a man younger than 30 in good health.

This chain connects TRBV25-1 to TRBJ1-1; 7 nucleotides match TRBD1. CDR3 size: 15 residues. Unmatched junction bases numbered 7, after V lost 5 bases and J lost 1 base. The V gene's germline CDR1 is MGHDK and CDR2 SYGVNS. CDR3 in amino acids: CASSPSGQPNTEAFF. The CDR3 bases are TGTGCCAGCAGTCCCTCGGGACAGCCGAACACTGAAGCTTTCTTT. Full variable domain (outside the CDR3, taken from reference TRBV25-1 and TRBJ1-1): EADIYQTPRYLVIGTGKKITLECSQTMGHDKMYWYQQDPGMELHLIHYSYGVNSTEKGDLSSESTVSRIRTEHFPLTLESARPSHTSQYLCASSPSGQPNTEAFFGQGTRLTVV.

V usage is TRBV6-1 and J usage is TRBJ2-5, with 12 bases lining up with TRBD2. V lost 2 bases, J lost 0 bases, and 4 bases stayed unmatched. The V gene's germline CDR1 is MNHNS and CDR2 SASEGT. The CDR3 runs 17 residues. CDR3 nucleotides: TGTGCCAGCAGTGAACGGACTAGCGGGGCGTACCAAGAGACCCAGTACTTC. Protein: CASSERTSGAYQETQYF.

The chain is built from TRBV5-1 and TRBJ2-1; a possible D gene is TRBD2 (5 bases). Germline V lookup: CDR1 SGHRS, CDR2 YFSETQ. V shed 4 bases and J shed 2 bases, with 16 bases lying between them. The CDR3 extends over 16 amino acids. This chain's CDR3 is CASSPWASHAYNEQFF. The CDR3 region has the DNA TGCGCCAGCAGCCCCTGGGCTAGCCATGCCTACAATGAGCAGTTCTTC.

The chain employs TRBV18 and TRBJ1-2; 7 nucleotides agree with TRBD1. This CDR3 contains 14 residues. V trimming: 5 bases; J trimming: 6 bases; junction bases outside the gene matches: 9. The germline gives CDR1 KGHSH, CDR2 LQKENI. Here the CDR3 reads CASSITGERHGYTF. The CDR3 DNA follows: TGTGCCAGCTCAATTACAGGGGAGAGGCATGGCTACACCTTC.

The sample holds one count of this clone. The CDR3 DNA reads TGTGCCAGCATGTTATCCGCGCTAGATGAGCAGTTCTTC. Encoded protein: CASMLSALDEQFF. The gene calls are TRBV28 and TRBJ2-1; no clear D gene. The CDR3 is made up of 13 amino acids. The V end lost 7 bases, the J end lost 8 bases, and 15 bases lay between the germline ends. Germline V gene sequence: CDR1 MDHEN, CDR2 SYDVKM.

This clone was seen once. The chain has TRBV18 and TRBJ1-1, with 8 bases fitting TRBD1. CDR1 KGHSH and CDR2 LQKENI come from the germline V gene. Trimming at V came to 4 bases and at J to 5 bases, leaving 9 bases not matched to a gene. The CDR3 sequence is 15 residues long. In nucleotides, the CDR3 is TGTGCCAGCTCACGCTATACAGGGGGGGGAACTGAAGCTTTCTTT. It is translated as CASSRYTGGGTEAFF. Complete variable domain (other parts from reference TRBV18 and TRBJ1-1): NAGVMQNPRHLVRRRGQEARLRCSPMKGHSHVYWYRQLPEEGLKFMVYLQKENIIDESGMPKERFSAEFPKEGPSILRIQQVVRGDSAAYFCASSRYTGGGTEAFFGQGTRLTVV.

This chain joins TRBV10-3 and TRBJ1-1; D is ambiguous. Trimming removed 3 bases at V and 10 bases at J, with 15 bases between. Germline V lookup: CDR1 ENHRY, CDR2 SYGVKD. The CDR3 totals 13 residues. CDR3 residues: CAISEVRGALAFF. DNA of the CDR3: TGTGCCATCAGTGAAGTTCGAGGTGCCTTAGCTTTCTTT.

This chain connects TRBV5-6 to TRBJ2-5, with no clear D. V lost 1 base and J 2 bases, leaving 12 bases between the germline ends. CDR1 SGHDT and CDR2 YYEEEE come from the germline V gene. The CDR3 sequence is 15 residues long. CDR3 loop: CASSLKAGKQETQYF. In DNA, the CDR3 is TGTGCCAGCAGCTTGAAGGCAGGAAAACAAGAGACCCAGTACTTC.

The gene calls are TRBV25-1 and TRBJ2-7, with 10 bases fitting TRBD1. V trimming: 5 bases; J trimming: 8 bases; junction bases outside the gene matches: 6. The CDR3 loop spans 13 amino acids. Looked up from germline, CDR1 is MGHDK and CDR2 is SYGVNS. The CDR3 DNA reads TGTGCCAGCAGTTGGGACAGGGGAGCGCAGCAGTACTTC. Encoded protein: CASSWDRGAQQYF.

This clone was recorded only once. V usage is TRBV19 and J usage is TRBJ2-3; D gene unclear. Per germline, CDR1 LNHDA and CDR2 SQIVND (reference sequence). This CDR3 spans 12 amino acids. The ends were cut back, 9 bases at V and 2 bases at J, with 9 bases in the middle. CDR3 sequence: CASKTNTDTQYF. The CDR3 bases are TGTGCCAGCAAGACAAACACAGATACGCAGTATTTT.

The chain carries TRBV18 and TRBJ1-5; D is uncertain. V shed 2 bases and J shed 6 bases, with 17 bases lying between them. The CDR3 totals 16 residues. Looked up from germline, CDR1 is KGHSH and CDR2 is LQKENI. CDR3 DNA: TGTGCCAGCTCACCATTAAACCCCACGGGCGGTCAGCCCCAGCATTTT. It specifies CASSPLNPTGGQPQHF. The full variable domain, its missing parts supplied by reference TRBV18 and TRBJ1-5, is NAGVMQNPRHLVRRRGQEARLRCSPMKGHSHVYWYRQLPEEGLKFMVYLQKENIIDESGMPKERFSAEFPKEGPSILRIQQVVRGDSAAYFCASSPLNPTGGQPQHFGDGTRLSIL.

This clone was seen a handful of times. V usage is TRBV19 and J usage is TRBJ1-2; D unresolved. Germline assignment: CDR1 LNHDA and CDR2 SQIVND (reference sequence). There are 13 residues in the CDR3. Trimming pared 4 bases from V and 5 bases from J, leaving 11 bases between. In nucleotides, the CDR3 is TGTGCCAGTAGTAAGGACGGACCGTATGGCTACACCTTC. Translated: CASSKDGPYGYTF.

V usage is TRBV25-1 and J usage is TRBJ1-6; 7 nucleotides line up with TRBD1. The germline CDR1 and CDR2 sequences are MGHDK and SYGVNS. V was pared by 2 bases and J by 13 bases, with 5 bases of the junction left unmatched. The CDR3 runs to 13 residues. CDR3 residues: CASSEDRARPLHF. The CDR3 region has the DNA TGTGCCAGCAGTGAAGACAGGGCGAGGCCCCTCCACTTT.

This chain uses TRBV7-3 with TRBJ2-5, with TRBD2 matching 8 bases. With V trimmed by 2 bases and J by 4 bases, 3 bases remained unmatched. The germline gives CDR1 SGHTA, CDR2 FQGTGA. CDR3 length equals 14 residues. CDR3 sequence: CASSLAGGSETQYF. The CDR3, as DNA: TGTGCCAGCAGCTTAGCGGGGGGATCAGAGACCCAGTACTTC.

The V gene is TRBV28, the J gene TRBJ1-4, with 8 bases aligning to TRBD1. Germline lookup yields CDR1 MDHEN and CDR2 SYDVKM. The V segment lost 6 bases and the J segment 11 bases; nucleotides outside the gene matches: 14. This CDR3 region has 15 residues. In DNA form, the CDR3 reads TGTGCCAGCAGCGCAGGGGGCCCGGACAGGGACAAACTGTTTTTT. This codes for CASSAGGPDRDKLFF.

A few counts support this clone. This rearrangement joins TRBV2 to TRBJ1-6; D may be TRBD1 (5 bases). CDR1 is SNHLY and CDR2 is FYNNEI in the germline V gene. The CDR3 covers 14 residues. Trimming shortened V by 7 bases and J by 5 bases, and 12 bases separated the two germline ends. This chain's CDR3 is CASNQGRNNSPLHF. For the CDR3, the DNA is TGTGCCAGCAATCAGGGTAGGAATAATTCACCCCTCCACTTT.

This chain uses TRBV6-1 with TRBJ2-5; 8 bases agree with TRBD1. There are 14 residues in the CDR3. Germline V gene data show CDR1 as MNHNS and CDR2 as SASEGT. Trimming at V came to 4 bases and at J to 4 bases, leaving 5 bases not matched to a gene. CDR3 protein: CASSGTGGGETQYF. The CDR3 nucleotides are TGTGCCAGCAGTGGTACAGGGGGAGGAGAGACCCAGTACTTC.

The chain recombines TRBV7-9 with TRBJ2-5; tentatively, D is TRBD2 (5 bases). This CDR3 has 14 residues. V was trimmed by 2 bases and J by 5 bases, leaving 12 bases between them. In germline, CDR1 is SEHNR, CDR2 FQNEAQ (reference sequence). The CDR3 spells CASSLTTPGETQYF. DNA for the CDR3: TGTGCCAGCAGCTTAACAACGCCGGGGGAGACCCAGTACTTC. The full variable domain, with the rest looked up from reference TRBV7-9 and TRBJ2-5, is DTGVSQNPRHKITKRGQNVTFRCDPISEHNRLYWYRQTLGQGPEFLTYFQNEAQLEKSRLLSDRFSAERPKGSFSTLEIQRTEQGDSAMYLCASSLTTPGETQYFGPGTRLLVL.

The gene calls are TRBV10-3 and TRBJ2-4; D is possibly TRBD1 or TRBD2 (5 bases each). The V end lost 5 bases, the J end lost 9 bases, and 23 bases lay between the germline ends. The germline CDR1 and CDR2 sequences are ENHRY and SYGVKD. The CDR3 extends over 16 amino acids. CDR3 in DNA: TGTGCCATCAGTTCGACAGACCCTTCGCTTGGGGGCATTCAGTACTTC. The encoded protein is CAISSTDPSLGGIQYF.

V usage is TRBV6-1 and J usage is TRBJ2-5; 7 nucleotides align to TRBD2. This CDR3 has 15 residues. Germline V CDR1 and CDR2: MNHNS, SASEGT. The junction had 13 bases not matched to a gene; V was cut back by 2 bases and J by 10 bases. CDR3 nucleotides: TGTGCCAGCAGTGAACAGGGCCCGGGAGGAGAGGGCCAGTACTTC. It is translated as CASSEQGPGGEGQYF.

The rearrangement joins TRBV11-3 to TRBJ2-5; a weak D match, TRBD1 (6 bases). Looked up from germline, CDR1 is SGHNT and CDR2 is YENEEA. The CDR3 totals 13 residues. With 2 bases removed from V and 2 bases from J, the gap between germline ends came to 6 bases. Here the CDR3 DNA reads TGTGCCAGCAGCTTACAGGGGCAAGAGACCCAGTACTTC. Translation gives CASSLQGQETQYF.

The rearrangement links TRBV2 to TRBJ1-3, with D possibly being TRBD1 (5 bases). Between the trimmed V and J ends, which lost 4 bases and 0 bases, there was a span of 13 bases. Germline CDR1 reads SNHLY; CDR2 reads FYNNEI. The CDR3 totals 16 residues. The CDR3 here is CASSGQPTGSGNTIYF. The CDR3 bases are TGTGCCAGCAGTGGACAGCCTACGGGCTCTGGAAACACCATATATTTT.

The chain links TRBV9 to TRBJ2-1; D uncertain. There are 17 residues in the CDR3. Trimming pared 0 bases from V and 2 bases from J, leaving 15 bases between. Germline V lookup: CDR1 SGDLS, CDR2 YYNGEE. This CDR3 reads CASSVGNSEIAYNEQFF. The CDR3 DNA is TGTGCCAGCAGCGTAGGCAACAGCGAGATTGCCTACAATGAGCAGTTCTTC.

This clone was recorded once. The chain carries TRBV27 and TRBJ1-2, with 12 nucleotides matching TRBD1. Trimming removed 2 bases from V and 5 bases from J; junction bases left unmatched: 6. The CDR3 contains 16 residues. Germline V gene lookup returns CDR1 MNHEY and CDR2 SMNVEV (reference sequence). The CDR3 nucleotides read TGTGCCAGCAGTTTAGGTTCGGGACAGGGGGCTTATGGCTACACCTTC. This sequence encodes CASSLGSGQGAYGYTF.

A single count supports this clone. This chain uses TRBV19 with TRBJ2-5, with D perhaps TRBD2 (5 bases). Germline V gene sequence: CDR1 LNHDA, CDR2 SQIVND (reference sequence). Trimming shortened V by 5 bases and J by 1 base, and 11 bases separated the two germline ends. The CDR3 has 14 amino acids. In DNA form, the CDR3 reads TGTGCCAGTAGTCCCCCCGGGGTCCAAGAGACCCAGTACTTC. As protein: CASSPPGVQETQYF.

The gene calls are TRBV6-1 and TRBJ1-5, with 7 nucleotides matching TRBD1. Germline lookup yields CDR1 MNHNS and CDR2 SASEGT. Trimming removed 7 bases from V and 6 bases from J; junction bases left unmatched: 9. There are 14 residues in the CDR3. The CDR3, as DNA: TGTGCCAGCATTCAAACAGGGGCAGGTCAGCCCCAGCATTTT. Encoded protein: CASIQTGAGQPQHF.

This clone was recorded once. The rearrangement joins TRBV5-4 to TRBJ1-2, with a tentative D call TRBD1 (6 bases). The ends were cut back, 0 bases at V and 8 bases at J, with 17 bases in the middle. Germline V gene lookup returns CDR1 SGHNT and CDR2 YYREEE (reference sequence). This CDR3 has 15 amino acids. This CDR3 is CASSLVQGLGQGYTF. For the CDR3, the DNA is TGTGCCAGCAGCTTGGTGCAGGGGCTCGGCCAGGGCTACACCTTC.

This clone showed up just a few times. The chain employs TRBV6-1 and TRBJ1-4, with a tentative D call TRBD1 (5 bases). Germline loops: CDR1 MNHNS, CDR2 SASEGT. V was shortened by 3 bases and J by 8 bases, with 10 bases between the two germline ends. CDR3 length: 13 residues. The CDR3 region is CASSEGVREKLFF. CDR3 DNA: TGTGCCAGCAGTGAGGGGGTTCGGGAAAAACTGTTTTTT.

V usage is TRBV6-5 and J usage is TRBJ1-2; D uncertain. Trimming removed 6 bases from V and 5 bases from J, with 13 bases in between. CDR1 MNHEY and CDR2 SVGAGI come from the germline V gene. The CDR3 consists of 13 residues. This CDR3 reads CASSINRWYGYTF. CDR3 nucleotides: TGTGCCAGCAGCATTAATCGGTGGTATGGCTACACCTTC.